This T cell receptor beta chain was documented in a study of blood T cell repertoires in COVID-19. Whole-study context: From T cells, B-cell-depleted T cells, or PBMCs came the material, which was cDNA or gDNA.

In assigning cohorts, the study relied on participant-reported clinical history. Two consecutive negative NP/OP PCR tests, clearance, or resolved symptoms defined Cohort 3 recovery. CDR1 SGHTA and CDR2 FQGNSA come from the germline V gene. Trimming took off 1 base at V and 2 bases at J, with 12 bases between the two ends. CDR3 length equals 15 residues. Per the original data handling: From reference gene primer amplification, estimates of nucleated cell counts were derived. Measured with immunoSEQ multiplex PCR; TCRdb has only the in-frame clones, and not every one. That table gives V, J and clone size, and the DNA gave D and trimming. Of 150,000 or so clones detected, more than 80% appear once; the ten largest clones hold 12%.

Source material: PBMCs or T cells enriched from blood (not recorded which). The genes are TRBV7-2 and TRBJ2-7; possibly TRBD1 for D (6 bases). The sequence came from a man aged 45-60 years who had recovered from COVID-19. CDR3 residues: CASSLGQVTTYEQYF. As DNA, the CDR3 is TGTGCCAGCAGCTTAGGACAGGTCACCACCTACGAGCAGTACTTC.